This is a list of T cell receptor beta chains from one sample in a study of T cell responses to AZD1222 COVID-19 vaccine. This table comes from immunoSEQ multiplex PCR, and its TCRdb copy is limited to in-frame clones, with some not included. The table includes 80,000 to 90,000 clones, around 92% detected once. Sequencing was performed on peripheral blood, taken on day 0 of AZD1222 vaccination. These receptors originate from an adult in good health. Both conserved end residues are part of each CDR3. Each record gives: D gene, J gene, V gene, clone size, CDR3 protein, CDR3 DNA. The D gene is left open where the match is weak. Only part of the rows carry a size: once, few, many, or a class if the clone is expanded.

>TRBD2|TRBJ2-1|TRBV10-3|NA
CAISDIAGGKGYNEQFF
TGTGCCATCAGTGATATAGCGGGAGGGAAGGGGTACAATGAGCAGTTCTTC
>NA|TRBJ2-7|TRBV28|NA
CASSLPGGVSYEQYF
TGTGCCAGCAGTTTGCCTGGAGGGGTTTCCTACGAGCAGTACTTC
>NA|TRBJ2-3|TRBV28|NA
CASSSRKGPRDTQYF
TGTGCCAGCAGTTCAAGAAAGGGCCCCCGGGATACGCAGTATTTT
>TRBD2|TRBJ2-7|TRBV28|NA
CASRTLAGRAYEQYF
TGTGCCAGTAGAACACTAGCGGGGCGAGCCTACGAGCAGTACTTC
>TRBD1|TRBJ1-1|TRBV2|NA
CASSGRDSQAFF
TGTGCCAGCAGTGGCCGGGACAGCCAAGCTTTCTTT
>TRBD2|TRBJ2-5|TRBV28|NA
CASSPPGEGRKETQYF
TGTGCCAGCAGTCCCCCCGGGGAGGGGCGGAAAGAGACCCAGTACTTC
>TRBD1|TRBJ1-2|TRBV28|NA
CASTASLPGQGDHF
TGTGCCAGCACCGCTTCGCTACCGGGACAGGGGGACCACTTC
>TRBD2|TRBJ2-3|TRBV18|NA
CASSAGRAVEDTQYF
TGTGCCAGCTCCGCCGGGAGGGCGGTGGAAGATACGCAGTATTTT
>NA|TRBJ2-2|TRBV30|NA
CAWRLHHTGELFF
TGTGCCTGGAGATTACATCACACCGGGGAGCTGTTTTTT
>NA|TRBJ2-1|TRBV6-2/TRBV6-3|NA
CASSYWGRVVF
TGTGCCAGCAGTTATTGGGGGCGCGTCGTCTTC
>TRBD2|TRBJ2-7|TRBV6-5|NA
CASSYAGVGAYEQYF
TGTGCCAGCAGTTACGCGGGAGTTGGGGCCTACGAGCAGTACTTC
>TRBD1|TRBJ1-1|TRBV7-9|NA
CASSFHAGGTEAFF
TGTGCCAGCAGCTTTCACGCAGGGGGCACTGAAGCTTTCTTT
>NA|TRBJ1-2|TRBV5-1|NA
CASSLGAANYGYTF
TGCGCCAGCAGCTTGGGGGCAGCTAACTATGGCTACACCTTC
>NA|TRBJ2-3|TRBV13|once
CASTQRGTQYF
TGTGCCAGCACCCAAAGGGGTACGCAGTATTTT
>TRBD2|TRBJ2-7|TRBV10-3|NA
CAIKMGLAVGYEQYF
TGTGCCATCAAAATGGGACTAGCGGTAGGCTACGAGCAGTACTTC
>NA|TRBJ1-1|TRBV14|few
CASSQDLGQWTEAFF
TGTGCCAGCAGCCAAGATTTGGGCCAGTGGACTGAAGCTTTCTTT
>NA|TRBJ1-2|TRBV7-2|once
CASSSQEAYNYGYTF
TGTGCCAGCAGCTCACAGGAGGCGTACAACTATGGCTACACCTTC
>NA|TRBJ2-5|TRBV5-5|NA
CASSLTLYQETQYF
TGTGCCAGCAGCTTGACCCTGTATCAAGAGACCCAGTACTTC
>NA|TRBJ2-7|TRBV18|NA
CASSPGGQGRNEQYF
TGTGCCAGCTCCCCCGGCGGGCAGGGGAGAAACGAGCAGTACTTC
>NA|TRBJ2-3|TRBV5-6|NA
CASSSSVGADTQYF
TGTGCCAGCAGCTCTAGCGTCGGGGCAGATACGCAGTATTTT
>TRBD1|TRBJ2-5|TRBV6-4|NA
CASSDVTGQGGVETQYF
TGTGCCAGCAGTGACGTAACAGGACAGGGCGGTGTAGAGACCCAGTACTTC
>NA|TRBJ1-1|TRBV30|NA
CAWTVNTEAFF
TGTGCCTGGACAGTGAACACTGAAGCTTTCTTT
>NA|TRBJ1-3|TRBV29-1|NA
CSGMGTKGGNTIYF
TGCAGCGGCATGGGTACAAAGGGTGGAAACACCATATATTTT
>NA|TRBJ2-1|TRBV20-1|NA
CSAGTGNEQFF
TGCAGTGCAGGGACCGGGAACGAGCAGTTCTTC
>NA|TRBJ1-2|TRBV4-3|NA
CASSQTFGVGDGYTF
TGCGCCAGCAGCCAGACCTTTGGGGTAGGGGATGGCTACACCTTC
>NA|TRBJ2-5|TRBV7-9|NA
CASSLGSPAGRVNRETQYF
TGTGCCAGCAGCTTAGGGAGCCCCGCTGGCAGGGTGAACCGGGAGACCCAGTACTTC
>TRBD2|TRBJ2-1|TRBV27|NA
CASSFQASGSYNEQFF
TGTGCCAGCAGTTTTCAGGCTAGCGGGAGTTACAATGAGCAGTTCTTC
>NA|TRBJ2-5|TRBV2|NA
CASSDTETQYF
TGTGCCAGCAGTGATACGGAGACCCAGTACTTC
>NA|TRBJ2-7|TRBV7-9|NA
CASSLEGRTYEQYF
TGTGCCAGCAGCTTAGAAGGGAGGACCTACGAGCAGTACTTC
>NA|TRBJ2-3|TRBV5-6|NA
CASSLEHVGDTQYF
TGTGCCAGCAGCTTGGAACACGTGGGAGATACGCAGTATTTT
>NA|TRBJ2-1|TRBV5-5|NA
CASSFGPGAGNEQFF
TGTGCCAGCAGCTTCGGCCCCGGGGCGGGCAATGAGCAGTTCTTC
>NA|TRBJ1-3|TRBV5-1|NA
CASSLGDTGSGNTIYF
TGCGCCAGCAGCTTGGGGGACACCGGCTCTGGAAACACCATATATTTT
>NA|TRBJ2-5|TRBV27|NA
CASSLGGRLETQYF
TGTGCCAGCAGTTTAGGGGGGCGCCTCGAGACCCAGTACTTC
>NA|TRBJ2-1|TRBV4-1|NA
CASSQDGNSYNEQFF
TGCGCCAGCAGCCAAGATGGGAACTCCTACAATGAGCAGTTCTTC
>NA|TRBJ2-7|TRBV15|NA
CATSRATATLREQYF
TGTGCCACCAGCAGAGCAACGGCGACCCTTCGCGAGCAGTACTTC
>NA|TRBJ2-7|TRBV28|NA
CARHYPPLVRLEEQYF
TGTGCCAGACATTATCCTCCTCTGGTCCGTCTAGAGGAGCAGTACTTC
>NA|TRBJ2-7|TRBV6-8|once
CASSWETVYEQYF
TGTGCCAGCAGTTGGGAGACAGTTTACGAGCAGTACTTC
>NA|TRBJ1-2|TRBV28|NA
CASSSGTHYGYTF
TGTGCCAGCAGTTCCGGGACACATTATGGCTACACCTTC
>TRBD1|TRBJ2-1|TRBV2|NA
CASSQGAGEQFF
TGTGCCAGCAGCCAGGGGGCTGGAGAGCAGTTCTTC
>NA|TRBJ1-2|TRBV28|NA
CASSTPQAGLDGYTF
TGTGCCAGCAGTACCCCACAGGCGGGTCTGGATGGCTACACCTTC
>TRBD1|TRBJ1-2|TRBV14|NA
CASSTAGGGYTF
TGTGCCAGCAGCACAGCAGGGGGTGGCTACACCTTC
>TRBD1|TRBJ1-1|TRBV9|NA
CASSVTGGSAEAFF
TGTGCCAGCAGCGTGACAGGGGGATCTGCTGAAGCTTTCTTT
>NA|TRBJ1-3|TRBV5-6|NA
CASSVLGGRGTIYF
TGTGCCAGCAGTGTCCTAGGGGGGAGAGGTACCATATATTTT
>TRBD2|TRBJ2-7|TRBV28|NA
CASSGGSSYEQYF
TGTGCCAGCAGCGGCGGGAGCTCCTACGAGCAGTACTTC
>TRBD2|TRBJ2-1|TRBV9|NA
CASSSTSGGYNEQFF
TGTGCCAGCAGCTCTACTAGCGGGGGATACAATGAGCAGTTCTTC
>NA|TRBJ2-5|TRBV21-1|NA
CASSKNQRDQRRGTGTTETQYF
TGTGCCAGCAGCAAAAACCAAAGGGACCAGAGGCGGGGGACAGGGACCACAGAGACCCAGTACTTC
>TRBD2|TRBJ2-1|TRBV6-1|medium-sized
CASSVEEGTSGIEQFF
TGTGCCAGCAGTGTCGAGGAGGGGACTAGCGGGATCGAGCAGTTCTTC
>NA|TRBJ2-6|TRBV29-1|NA
CSVDESGTVFTSGANVLTF
TGCAGCGTTGATGAAAGCGGGACAGTATTTACCTCTGGGGCCAACGTCCTGACTTTC
>TRBD1|TRBJ2-1|TRBV18|NA
CASSRTGQDNEQFF
TGTGCCAGCTCACGTACGGGACAGGACAATGAGCAGTTCTTC
>NA|TRBJ1-2|TRBV6-1|NA
CASSARPRDIISYGYTF
TGTGCCAGCAGTGCAAGGCCCCGGGACATTATAAGCTATGGCTACACCTTC
>NA|TRBJ2-1|TRBV6-2/TRBV6-3|NA
CASSSSLDRLYNEQFF
TGTGCCAGCAGTTCGAGCCTGGACAGACTATACAATGAGCAGTTCTTC